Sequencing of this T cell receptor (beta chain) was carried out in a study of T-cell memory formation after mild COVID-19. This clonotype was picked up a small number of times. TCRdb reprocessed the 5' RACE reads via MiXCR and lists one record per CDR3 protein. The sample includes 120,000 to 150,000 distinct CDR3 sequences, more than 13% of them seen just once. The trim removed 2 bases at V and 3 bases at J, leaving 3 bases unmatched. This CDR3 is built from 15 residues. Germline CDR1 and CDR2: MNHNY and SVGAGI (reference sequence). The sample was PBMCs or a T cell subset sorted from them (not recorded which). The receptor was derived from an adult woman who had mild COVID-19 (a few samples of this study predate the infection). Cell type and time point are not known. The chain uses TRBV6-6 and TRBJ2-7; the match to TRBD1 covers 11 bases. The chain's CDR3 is CASSYRDRGNYEQYF. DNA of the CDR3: TGTGCCAGCAGTTACAGGGACAGGGGGAACTACGAGCAGTACTTC.